This TCR beta chain was sequenced in a study of a mutant IDH1 vaccine in newly diagnosed glioma. Trimming cost V 2 bases and J 0 bases; bases outside gene matches: 6. The CDR3 sequence is 16 residues long. Germline-derived CDR1 and CDR2 are LGHNA and YNFKEQ. The time point was: week 47, end of study. The content of each vaccine dose was 300 ug of mutant IDH1 20-mer peptide, and topical imiquimod accompanied it. A word on this clone: Antigen specificity is unknown.

Libraries were prepared by immunoSEQ multiplex PCR; TCRdb keeps only in-frame clonotypes and omits some of them. The data hold 77,000 or so clones, with roughly 77% observed a single time. This receptor was obtained from a man aged 40-49 years with glioma. Specimen: PBMCs, collected from a glioma patient whose treatment included an IDH1 peptide vaccine. V is TRBV4-2 and J is TRBJ2-7; 8 bases map to TRBD2. The CDR3 DNA sequence: TGTGCCAGCAGCCAAACATGGCGGGGGGCCTCCTACGAGCAGTACTTC. This translates into CASSQTWRGASYEQYF.